This T cell receptor (beta chain) was recorded in a study of cytomegalovirus exposure and HLA in healthy donors. The PCR was carried out with 60 Vbeta primers and 13 Jbeta primers. Sequencing used immunoSEQ multiplex PCR; TCRdb keeps in-frame clones, though not all of them. The sample holds around 130,000 clones, 75% to 90% seen once. Germline V gene sequence: CDR1 SGHNT, CDR2 YENEEA. Trimming removed 1 base at V and 4 bases at J, with 7 bases between. CDR3 length: 14 amino acids. Sequences were obtained from PBMCs. The chain recombines TRBV11-3 with TRBJ2-2; a possible D gene is TRBD2 (6 bases). This TCR was recovered from a woman aged 40 to 50 in good health and CMV-seronegative. The CDR3 DNA reads TGTGCCAGCAGCTTAGGGGAGGCCACCGGGGAGCTGTTTTTT. It codes for CASSLGEATGELFF. Using reference TRBV11-3 and TRBJ2-2 for the parts outside the CDR3, the full variable domain is EAGVVQSPRYKIIEKKQPVAFWCNPISGHNTLYWYLQNLGQGPELLIRYENEEAVDDSQLPKDRFSAERLKGVDSTLKIQPAELGDSAVYLCASSLGEATGELFFGEGSRLTVL.